A single sample is the source of the 18 T cell receptor beta chains below, sequenced in a study of blood T cell repertoires in COVID-19. Measured with immunoSEQ multiplex PCR; TCRdb has only the in-frame clones, and not every one. The sample consists of 190,000 or so clones, about 86% of them appearing once. Sequencing input: peripheral blood. These receptors were obtained from a man over 45 with active or convalescent COVID-19.

This chain connects TRBV28 to TRBJ1-2; perhaps TRBD1 as D (5 bases). CDR1 and CDR2 (germline): MDHEN, SYDVKM. The CDR3 extends over 13 amino acids. The germline V and J ends were trimmed by 2 bases and 6 bases, with 10 bases remaining between them. The CDR3 protein is CASSLPRGDGYTF. In DNA, the CDR3 is TGTGCCAGCAGTTTACCCCGGGGGGATGGCTACACCTTC.

The chain combines TRBV24-1 with TRBJ2-1; 9 bases fit TRBD1. Germline V gene data show CDR1 as KGHDR and CDR2 as SFDVKD. The CDR3 spans 13 residues. After removal of 12 bases from V and 8 bases from J, the junction contained 10 bases not matched to a gene. CDR3 in amino acids: CAPRGQGRYEQFF. In nucleotides, the CDR3 is TGTGCCCCAAGGGGACAGGGTAGGTATGAGCAGTTCTTC.

The chain carries TRBV27 and TRBJ1-2; TRBD1 matches 9 bases. The CDR3 has 14 residues. Trimming took 4 bases from V and 4 from J; bases not matched to a gene: 4. Germline V CDR1 and CDR2: MNHEY, SMNVEV (reference sequence). This chain's CDR3 is CASSSGQGSYGYTF. Here the CDR3 DNA reads TGTGCCAGCAGTTCAGGACAGGGGTCCTATGGCTACACCTTC.

The J gene is TRBJ2-7, the V gene TRBV30; D possibly corresponds to TRBD2 (5 bases). Trimming left V 3 bases short and J 4 bases short, with 10 bases between. Germline values: CDR1 GTSNPN, CDR2 SVGIG (reference sequence). CDR3 length equals 12 residues. The CDR3 DNA sequence: TGTGCCTGGAGATCGGGGATGTACGAGCAGTACTTC. It yields the protein CAWRSGMYEQYF.

V gene TRBV5-6 combines with J gene TRBJ2-1; D perhaps matches TRBD2 (6 bases). Trimming cost V 3 bases and J 8 bases, with 21 bases left between them. Germline CDR1 reads SGHDT; CDR2 reads YYEEEE. The CDR3 covers 16 residues. The CDR3 sequence is CASSSQWGDFRYEQFF. The CDR3 DNA follows: TGTGCCAGCAGCTCGCAATGGGGGGACTTTAGGTATGAGCAGTTCTTC.

This chain links TRBV4-1 with TRBJ1-1, with D unclear. CDR3 length: 14 amino acids. CDR1 and CDR2 (germline): MGHRA, YSYEKL. Trimming took 3 bases from V and 2 from J, leaving 10 bases between them. The CDR3 region has the DNA TGCGCCAGCAGCCAGAGGCCAATCAACACTGAAGCTTTCTTT. The encoded protein is CASSQRPINTEAFF.

Here the CDR3 reads CASSIGARSSYEQYF. CDR3 DNA sequence: TGTGCCAGTAGTATCGGAGCGAGGTCCTCCTACGAGCAGTACTTC. The chain uses TRBV19 and TRBJ2-7; D is unresolved. CDR1 is LNHDA and CDR2 is SQIVND in the germline V gene (reference sequence). The CDR3 loop spans 15 amino acids. Trimming removed 3 bases from V and 0 bases from J, with 12 bases in between.

The chain employs TRBV11-2 and TRBJ2-5; 7 bases agree with TRBD1. Germline V CDR1 and CDR2: SGHAT, FQNNGV. J was trimmed by 5 bases and V by 5 bases; bases with no gene match: 8. The CDR3 length is 14 residues. DNA of the CDR3: TGTGCCAGCAGCCCCCGACAGGGTTGGGAGACCCAGTACTTC. Encoded protein: CASSPRQGWETQYF.

V and J are TRBV5-1 and TRBJ1-4; D gene unclear. This CDR3 comprises 14 residues. V dropped 4 bases and J dropped 2 bases, with 9 bases sitting between them. Germline V lookup: CDR1 SGHRS, CDR2 YFSETQ. The CDR3 bases are TGCGCCAGCAGCCCGCCGGGGACTAATGAAAAACTGTTTTTT. This encodes CASSPPGTNEKLFF. The entire variable domain, with the rest obtained from reference TRBV5-1 and TRBJ1-4, is as follows: KAGVTQTPRYLIKTRGQQVTLSCSPISGHRSVSWYQQTPGQGLQFLFEYFSETQRNKGNFPGRFSGRQFSNSRSEMNVSTLELGDSALYLCASSPPGTNEKLFFGSGTQLSVL.

The V gene is TRBV9, the J gene TRBJ2-6, with D unclear. V dropped 0 bases and J dropped 6 bases, with 4 bases sitting between them. CDR3 length equals 13 residues. From germline, CDR1 is SGDLS and CDR2 YYNGEE. The CDR3 bases are TGTGCCAGCAGCGTAGCAGAGGCCAACGTCCTGACTTTC. It is translated as CASSVAEANVLTF.

In this sample, this clone turned up once. The chain recombines TRBV2 with TRBJ1-4; D is unclear. The V end lost 2 bases, the J end lost 6 bases, and 13 bases lay between the germline ends. Per the germline V gene, CDR1 is SNHLY and CDR2 is FYNNEI. This CDR3 region has 15 residues. CDR3 amino acids: CASSERQRIYEKLFF. The CDR3 DNA sequence: TGTGCCAGCAGTGAACGGCAGAGGATATATGAAAAACTGTTTTTT.

V is TRBV10-1 and J is TRBJ2-7, with 11 bases identical to TRBD2. With 5 bases clipped from V and 3 bases from J, the junction kept 9 bases outside the gene matches. In germline, CDR1 is WNHNN, CDR2 SYGVQD (reference sequence). This CDR3 comprises 16 residues. The CDR3 nucleotides read TGCGCCAGCAGTCCTAGCGGGAGGCCCTTCGGCTACGAGCAGTACTTC. Encoded protein: CASSPSGRPFGYEQYF.

The chain carries TRBV5-6 and TRBJ1-1; D perhaps matches TRBD1 (6 bases). Trimming took 6 bases from V and 0 from J, leaving 18 bases between them. There are 16 residues in the CDR3. Germline lookup yields CDR1 SGHDT and CDR2 YYEEEE. CDR3 protein: CASTLGGASMNTEAFF. DNA for the CDR3: TGTGCCAGCACCCTCGGGGGGGCCTCAATGAACACTGAAGCTTTCTTT.

The CDR3 reads CASSLDGAGDQPQHF. Here the CDR3 DNA reads TGCGCCAGCAGCTTGGATGGGGCAGGGGATCAGCCCCAGCATTTT. The chain uses TRBV5-1 and TRBJ1-5; TRBD1 might be the D (6 bases). The CDR3 has 15 amino acids. Trimming removed 0 bases from V and 5 bases from J, with 12 bases in between. In germline, CDR1 is SGHRS, CDR2 YFSETQ.

The chain carries TRBV28 and TRBJ2-7, with 10 bases that match TRBD1. With V trimmed by 2 bases and J by 7 bases, 5 bases remained unmatched. CDR3 length: 14 amino acids. The germline V gene has CDR1 MDHEN and CDR2 SYDVKM. The CDR3 DNA reads as TGTGCCAGCAGTTTAAGACAGGGGGCCCTGGAGCAGTACTTC. Translated: CASSLRQGALEQYF.

This chain joins TRBV18 and TRBJ2-3; 7 bases are shared with TRBD1. Trimming cost V 2 bases and J 6 bases; bases outside gene matches: 14. The CDR3 totals 17 residues. Germline assignment: CDR1 KGHSH and CDR2 LQKENI. In DNA, the CDR3 is TGTGCCAGCTCACCATTGGCAGGGGGTTCCGTAATGGATACGCAGTATTTT. It is translated as CASSPLAGGSVMDTQYF.

Only a few counts were recorded for this clone. CDR3 protein: CASGLARSSGGVMNTEAFF. The CDR3 DNA sequence: TGTGCTAGTGGTTTGGCACGATCCAGCGGGGGGGTCATGAACACTGAAGCTTTCTTT. The chain has TRBV12-5 and TRBJ1-1, with D maybe TRBD1 (5 bases). Per germline, CDR1 LGHNT and CDR2 FRNRAP. This CDR3 has 19 residues. V was trimmed by 1 base and J by 0 bases, leaving 21 bases between them.

This chain uses TRBV21-1 with TRBJ1-2. TRBV21-1 is marked as a pseudogene. The CDR3 totals 17 residues. CDR3 sequence reads: CASSKVGAGGPSYGYTF. Here the CDR3 DNA reads TGTGCCAGCAGCAAAGTCGGGGCGGGGGGCCCCTCCTATGGCTACACCTTC.